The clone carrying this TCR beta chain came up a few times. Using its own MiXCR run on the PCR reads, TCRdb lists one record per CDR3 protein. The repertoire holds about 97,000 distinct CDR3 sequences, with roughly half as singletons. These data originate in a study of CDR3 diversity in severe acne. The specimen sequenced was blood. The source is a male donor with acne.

Here the CDR3 DNA reads TGTGCCAGCAGCCGTCAAGCGGGAGACGCAGATACGCAGTATTTT. This codes for CASSRQAGDADTQYF. This sequence joins TRBV3-1 and TRBJ2-3, with 8 bases that match TRBD2. The germline gives CDR1 LGHDT, CDR2 YNNKEL (reference sequence). J lost 4 bases, V lost 4 bases, and 7 bases had no gene match. The CDR3 sequence is 15 residues long.